This T cell receptor (beta chain) was recovered during a study of OX40 agonist ivuxolimab in advanced cancers. Produced via immunoSEQ multiplex PCR; TCRdb's table is partial and in-frame only. The profile shows roughly 64,000 clones, around 80% of them singletons. The J segment lost 5 bases and the V segment lost 0 bases, leaving 15 bases of the junction unmatched. This CDR3 has 18 amino acids. Per germline, CDR1 SGDLS and CDR2 YYNGEE. The receptor's source is an adult with an advanced solid tumor such as melanoma, head and neck, liver or kidney cancer. The genes are TRBV9 and TRBJ2-7; 9 positions agree with TRBD2. The source material was CD4+ or CD8+ T cells sorted from blood, sampled in a trial of the OX40 agonist ivuxolimab. CDR3 loop: CASSVVWEREDLGHEQYF. The CDR3 nucleotides are TGTGCCAGCAGCGTAGTTTGGGAGCGGGAGGACCTGGGCCACGAGCAGTACTTC.